The 28 T cell receptor beta chains presented below share a single source sample, sequenced in a study of blood T cell repertoires in COVID-19. The data were produced by immunoSEQ multiplex PCR, yet TCRdb's version contains in-frame clones alone and is incomplete. The data show some 700,000 clones, 75% to 90% seen once. Material: peripheral blood. These TCRs come from a young woman with acute or convalescent COVID-19.

The chain joins TRBV19 to TRBJ2-7; 7 bases match TRBD1. The length of the CDR3 is 15 residues. CDR1 and CDR2 from the germline V gene are LNHDA and SQIVND (reference sequence). The V gene end was trimmed by 2 bases and the J gene end by 2 bases; junction bases not matched to a gene: 6. DNA of the CDR3: TGTGCCAGTAGTATACGTCAGGGACAGCCCTACGAGCAGTACTTC. This sequence encodes CASSIRQGQPYEQYF.

This clone was detected once. The chain uses TRBV21-1 and TRBJ2-7; no check of the table's D call, TRBD2, against the DNA was made. TRBV21-1 is assigned pseudogene status. The CDR3 consists of 16 residues. CDR3 bases: TGTGCCAGCAGCACCTCCCTTAGCGGGCCACCCTACGAGCAGTACTTC. This codes for CASSTSLSGPPYEQYF.

The rearrangement links TRBV3-1 (or the pseudogene TRBV3-2) to TRBJ2-1; 12 bases align to TRBD2. The CDR3 is 16 amino acids. The germline gives CDR1 LGHDT, CDR2 YNNKEL (reference sequence). The junction had 4 bases not matched to a gene; V was cut back by 7 bases and J by 0 bases. CDR3: CASTRTSGDSYNEQFF. The CDR3 DNA reads as TGTGCCAGCACGCGGACTAGCGGGGACTCCTACAATGAGCAGTTCTTC.

The V gene is TRBV6-5, the J gene TRBJ2-2; D is uncertain. Germline loops: CDR1 MNHEY, CDR2 SVGAGI. CDR3 size: 13 residues. The V gene lost 6 bases and the J gene lost 4 bases, with 9 bases spanning the gap. The CDR3 nucleotides read TGTGCCAGCAGGCCACCCGGCACCGGGGAGCTGTTTTTT. Translating gives CASRPPGTGELFF.

This chain uses TRBV5-1 with TRBJ2-2; 7 nucleotides line up with TRBD1. J gave up 1 base and V 2 bases, and 5 bases lay outside the gene matches. Germline V lookup: CDR1 SGHRS, CDR2 YFSETQ. The CDR3 runs 16 residues. Written as DNA, the CDR3 is TGCGCCAGCAGCTTCGACAGGGAAGGGAACACCGGGGAGCTGTTTTTT. It specifies CASSFDREGNTGELFF.

The chain has TRBV6-5 and TRBJ2-7, with 8 positions matching TRBD1. V shed 6 bases and J 5 bases; nucleotides not matched to a gene: 6. Germline CDR1 MNHEY, CDR2 SVGAGI. The CDR3 has 13 amino acids. The CDR3 here is CASRATGDNEQYF. The CDR3 coding sequence is TGTGCCAGCAGAGCGACAGGGGACAACGAGCAGTACTTC.

CDR3 nucleotides: TGTGCCAGCAGCTTAGGGGGGCGAAAGACCCAGTACTTC. Its translation is CASSLGGRKTQYF. The chain combines TRBV13 with TRBJ2-5; D is possibly TRBD1 (5 bases). The CDR3 runs to 13 residues. CDR1 and CDR2 (germline): PRHDT, FYEKMQ (reference sequence). Trimming took off 0 bases at V and 6 bases at J, with 8 bases between the two ends.

The chain uses TRBV2 and TRBJ1-2; no firm D call. Trimming removed 2 bases at V and 8 bases at J, with 15 bases between. This CDR3 region has 14 residues. Germline V gene sequence: CDR1 SNHLY, CDR2 FYNNEI. CDR3 in DNA: TGTGCCAGCAGTGAAAGGTTAGGCGCCGGGGGCTACACCTTC. It specifies CASSERLGAGGYTF.

This CDR3 reads CASSETGRYEQYF. The CDR3 DNA reads as TGTGCCAGCAGTGAGACAGGGCGCTACGAGCAGTACTTC. The chain employs TRBV6-1 and TRBJ2-7; 7 bases agree with TRBD1. The junction had 2 bases not matched to a gene; V was cut back by 3 bases and J by 3 bases. The germline V gene has CDR1 MNHNS and CDR2 SASEGT. CDR3 length: 13 residues.

This clone came up once. The chain employs TRBV6-1 and TRBJ2-3; the match to TRBD2 covers 8 bases. This CDR3 region has 16 residues. Trimming cost V 1 base and J 4 bases; bases outside gene matches: 7. Germline CDR1 and CDR2: MNHNS and SASEGT. This CDR3 reads CASSEEDGGAADTQYF. The CDR3 bases are TGTGCCAGCAGTGAAGAGGACGGGGGGGCCGCAGATACGCAGTATTTT.

The chain links TRBV7-3 to TRBJ1-3; D may be TRBD1 (5 bases). V gave up 5 bases and J gave up 3 bases, with 8 bases separating them. In germline, CDR1 is SGHTA, CDR2 FQGTGA. This CDR3 region has 13 residues. In DNA form, the CDR3 reads TGTGCCAGCAGCCGGGGGGTTGGAAACACCATATATTTT. It encodes CASSRGVGNTIYF.

This chain joins TRBV19 and TRBJ2-1; 9 nucleotides match TRBD1. The germline V gene has CDR1 LNHDA and CDR2 SQIVND (reference sequence). The CDR3 has 14 amino acids. The V gene end was trimmed by 4 bases and the J gene end by 4 bases; junction bases not matched to a gene: 2. CDR3 bases: TGTGCCAGTAGTAAGGACAGGGGTTACAATGAGCAGTTCTTC. Translated: CASSKDRGYNEQFF.

This rearrangement joins TRBV10-3 to TRBJ2-7; tentatively, D is TRBD2 (6 bases). Germline V CDR1 and CDR2: ENHRY, SYGVKD. Trimming left V 7 bases short and J 3 bases short, with 13 bases between. This CDR3 is built from 13 residues. This CDR3 is CAITQQEGYEQYF. The CDR3 DNA sequence: TGTGCCATCACCCAACAGGAGGGCTACGAGCAGTACTTC.

The rearrangement links TRBV6-4 to TRBJ2-3; D may be TRBD2 (5 bases). V was clipped by 2 bases and J by 7 bases, with 7 bases between them. CDR3 length equals 12 residues. Germline V gives CDR1 MRHNA, CDR2 SNTAGT. DNA of the CDR3: TGTGCCAGCAGTGACCGCGGGCATACGCAGTATTTT. This gives the protein CASSDRGHTQYF.

The gene calls are TRBV5-4 and TRBJ2-1; 9 nucleotides line up with TRBD2. Unmatched junction bases numbered 14, after V lost 4 bases and J lost 6 bases. The CDR3 has 17 residues. Germline CDR1 SGHNT, CDR2 YYREEE (reference sequence). In DNA, the CDR3 is TGTGCCAGCAGCCCGCCGAGGGGCGGGGGGGCGAGCAATGAGCAGTTCTTC. Residues: CASSPPRGGGASNEQFF. The whole variable domain, remainder taken from reference TRBV5-4 and TRBJ2-1, is ETGVTQSPTHLIKTRGQQVTLRCSSQSGHNTVSWYQQALGQGPQFIFQYYREEENGRGNFPPRFSGLQFPNYSSELNVNALELDDSALYLCASSPPRGGGASNEQFFGPGTRLTVL.

The chain carries TRBV2 and TRBJ2-2, with D unresolved. Trimming stripped 6 bases from V and 5 bases from J, with 10 bases between. The CDR3 runs 13 residues. CDR1 is SNHLY, CDR2 FYNNEI, per germline. CDR3 nucleotides: TGTGCCAGCAGCCAGAAGATGACCGGGGAGCTGTTTTTT. It codes for CASSQKMTGELFF.

In DNA form, the CDR3 reads TGTGCCAGCAGCCACCGGACAGTCGTTAACTATGGCTACACCTTC. Translation: CASSHRTVVNYGYTF. The chain uses TRBV7-2 and TRBJ1-2; possible D gene TRBD1, 6 bases. Germline CDR1 reads SGHTA; CDR2 reads FQGNSA. CDR3 size: 15 residues. The V and J ends lost 5 bases and 1 base respectively, with 14 bases between them.

V is TRBV4-1 and J is TRBJ2-7, with D tentatively TRBD2 (6 bases). CDR1 is MGHRA and CDR2 is YSYEKL in the germline V gene. Deletions cut 3 bases from V and 7 bases from J, with 19 bases between. CDR3 length equals 15 residues. The DNA of the CDR3 is TGCGCCAGCAGCCACCTGAGGGGCGGGGCGGGGGAGCAGTACTTC. This translates into CASSHLRGGAGEQYF.

The V call is TRBV6-5, the J call TRBJ1-4; 9 bases agree with TRBD1. CDR3 size: 15 residues. CDR1 MNHEY and CDR2 SVGAGI come from the germline V gene. Trimming cost V 6 bases and J 7 bases; bases outside gene matches: 9. The CDR3 DNA is TGTGCCAGCAGCGCAGGGCCGGACAGGGGTGAAAAACTGTTTTTT. Its protein is CASSAGPDRGEKLFF.

The rearrangement links TRBV2 to TRBJ1-2; D is possibly TRBD1 (5 bases). Germline V gene data show CDR1 as SNHLY and CDR2 as FYNNEI. With 8 bases removed from V and 3 bases from J, the gap between germline ends came to 13 bases. The CDR3 extends over 13 amino acids. The CDR3 region has the DNA TGTGCCAGCGGGGGTAGGGAGGACTATGGCTACACCTTC. Translation gives CASGGREDYGYTF.

The chain is built from TRBV6-2 or TRBV6-3 and TRBJ2-3; D might be TRBD1 (6 bases). This CDR3 region has 15 residues. V gave up 5 bases and J gave up 2 bases, with 14 bases separating them. Germline V gives CDR1 MNHEY, CDR2 SVGEGT. DNA of the CDR3: TGTGCCAGCAGTACCTCCGGGACACTCACAGATACGCAGTATTTT. It translates to CASSTSGTLTDTQYF.

This chain uses TRBV19 with TRBJ2-7, with no clear D. Trimming stripped 7 bases from V and 3 bases from J, with 13 bases between. CDR1 is LNHDA and CDR2 is SQIVND in the germline V gene (reference sequence). This CDR3 region has 13 residues. As DNA, the CDR3 is TGTGCCAGTATTGGAAAGTACTACTACGAGCAGTACTTC. It is translated as CASIGKYYYEQYF.

The chain couples TRBV5-1 to TRBJ1-1; 7 bases are a match to TRBD1. V lost 4 bases to trimming and J lost 11 bases; unmatched junction nucleotides: 8. This CDR3 has 12 residues. Germline V gene sequence: CDR1 SGHRS, CDR2 YFSETQ. This chain's CDR3 is CASSPRQGDAFF. The CDR3 bases are TGCGCCAGCAGCCCCAGACAGGGTGACGCTTTCTTT.

The chain recombines TRBV28 with TRBJ1-1, with no clear D. Trimming cost V 6 bases and J 11 bases, with 19 bases left between them. The CDR3 consists of 13 residues. Germline V CDR1 and CDR2: MDHEN, SYDVKM. The CDR3 is CASSQPAEVEAFF. The CDR3 nucleotides are TGTGCCAGCAGCCAGCCGGCAGAGGTTGAGGCTTTCTTT. The complete variable domain, with remaining parts taken from reference TRBV28 and TRBJ1-1, reads DVKVTQSSRYLVKRTGEKVFLECVQDMDHENMFWYRQDPGLGLRLIYFSYDVKMKEKGDIPEGYSVSREKKERFSLILESASTNQTSMYLCASSQPAEVEAFFGQGTRLTVV.

V gene TRBV30 combines with J gene TRBJ1-2; 12 bases agree with TRBD1. The CDR3 has 16 amino acids. Germline V lookup: CDR1 GTSNPN, CDR2 SVGIG (reference sequence). The ends lost 2 bases at V and 5 bases at J; junction bases unmatched: 9. CDR3 region: CAWSRPGQGARYGYTF. CDR3 in DNA: TGTGCCTGGAGTCGACCGGGACAGGGGGCGCGGTATGGCTACACCTTC.

The CDR3, as DNA: TGTGCTAGTGGTCCCGGACAGGTGGCCCTTAATGAGCAGTTCTTC. It is translated as CASGPGQVALNEQFF. The chain combines TRBV12-5 with TRBJ2-1; 7 nucleotides line up with TRBD1. CDR1 is LGHNT and CDR2 is FRNRAP in the germline V gene. The length of the CDR3 is 15 residues. V dropped 5 bases and J dropped 7; count of bases not matched to a gene: 11.

CDR3 sequence reads: CASSVFRGGTNYGYTF. CDR3 DNA sequence: TGTGCCAGCAGTGTTTTCAGGGGCGGTACTAACTATGGCTACACCTTC. V usage is TRBV2 and J usage is TRBJ1-2; a possible D gene is TRBD1 (6 bases). Trimming took off 4 bases at V and 0 bases at J, with 15 bases between the two ends. The CDR3 is 16 amino acids. The V gene's germline CDR1 is SNHLY and CDR2 FYNNEI.

The V call is TRBV6-5, the J call TRBJ1-2; TRBD1 is a possible D gene (6 bases). V was pared by 7 bases and J by 6 bases, with 12 bases between. Per the germline V gene, CDR1 is MNHEY and CDR2 is SVGAGI. This CDR3 comprises 12 residues. Here the CDR3 reads CASNQGLDGYTF. The CDR3 DNA reads TGTGCCAGCAATCAGGGGCTCGATGGCTACACCTTC.